The 2 T cell receptor beta chains listed next were all sequenced from one sample in a study of cytomegalovirus exposure and HLA in healthy donors (dated by TCRdb to about 2017). The library was produced with the immunoSEQ multiplex PCR assay. TCRdb re-hosts the immuneACCESS table, in-frame sequences only. Its copies lack some clones; in the studies checked, an unresolved V gene accounts for under half of them, and the cause for the rest is not known. This sample is represented by about 110,000 clones; nearly 97% of them were singletons. Roughly 0.66% of the sample rests with the top ten. Sequences were obtained from PBMCs. These receptors all stem from a woman aged 18-35 years in good health and CMV-seronegative.

CDR3 protein: CFPSGGAYEQYF. The CDR3 nucleotides are TGTTTTCCGAGCGGGGGGGCTTACGAGCAGTACTTC. The gene calls are TRBV6-6 and TRBJ2-7; 10 positions agree with TRBD2. Per the germline V gene, CDR1 is MNHNY and CDR2 is SVGAGI (reference sequence). The CDR3 extends over 12 amino acids.

The chain employs TRBV29-1 and TRBJ2-3; 12 bases match TRBD2. From germline, CDR1 is SQVTM and CDR2 ANQGSEA. V dropped 4 bases and J dropped 0; count of bases not matched to a gene: 8. There are 17 residues in the CDR3. The CDR3 sequence is CSVGGLAGALSTDTQYF. Written as DNA, the CDR3 is TGCAGCGTTGGGGGACTAGCGGGCGCCCTTAGCACAGATACGCAGTATTTT.